Presented here are 22 T cell receptor beta chains from one specimen sequenced in a study of blood T cell repertoires in COVID-19. The protocol was immunoSEQ multiplex PCR, while the TCRdb copy is restricted to in-frame clones and leaves out a portion. The data contain 140,000 to 150,000 clones, around 91% of them singletons. The specimen sequenced was peripheral blood. These receptors were collected from a man aged 18 to 30 with COVID-19, enrolled during active disease.

The CDR3 nucleotides are TGTGCCAGCGGAACTAGCGGGAGAGACCAAGAGACCCAGTACTTC. This gives the protein CASGTSGRDQETQYF. This chain connects TRBV7-2 to TRBJ2-5, with 11 bases that match TRBD2. Per the germline V gene, CDR1 is SGHTA and CDR2 is FQGNSA. The CDR3 is made up of 15 amino acids. V was pared by 8 bases and J by 0 bases, with 5 bases of the junction left unmatched.

This chain links TRBV28 with TRBJ2-3, with 12 bases matching TRBD2. Germline lookup yields CDR1 MDHEN and CDR2 SYDVKM. The CDR3 contains 14 residues. V gave up 7 bases and J gave up 5 bases; unmatched junction bases: 4. The CDR3 reads CASTSGLAGDTQYF. CDR3 sequence (DNA): TGTGCCAGCACCTCGGGACTAGCGGGAGATACGCAGTATTTT.

This chain connects TRBV7-8 to TRBJ2-7; TRBD2 is a possible D gene (5 bases). The germline V and J ends were trimmed by 4 bases and 6 bases, with 16 bases remaining between them. The CDR3 is made up of 14 amino acids. Germline V gives CDR1 SGHVS, CDR2 FQNEAQ. The CDR3 loop reads CASSSAIGLAEQYF. The CDR3 nucleotides read TGTGCCAGCAGCTCAGCAATCGGACTCGCCGAGCAGTACTTC. Together with reference TRBV7-8 and TRBJ2-7, the CDR3 gives the full variable domain: GAGVSQSPRYKVAKRGQDVALRCDPISGHVSLFWYQQALGQGPEFLTYFQNEAQLDKSGLPSDRFFAERPEGSVSTLKIQRTQQEDSAVYLCASSSAIGLAEQYFGPGTRLTVT.

This CDR3 reads CASTVTPGQGADTQYF. Written as DNA, the CDR3 is TGTGCCAGCACCGTCACCCCGGGACAGGGGGCAGATACGCAGTATTTT. The rearrangement links TRBV28 to TRBJ2-3; TRBD1 aligns across 11 bases. There are 16 residues in the CDR3. Looked up from germline, CDR1 is MDHEN and CDR2 is SYDVKM. J was trimmed by 4 bases and V by 7 bases; bases with no gene match: 10.

The chain joins TRBV19 to TRBJ1-6, with D possibly TRBD1 on 6 matching bases. Trimming took 1 base from V and 5 from J, leaving 24 bases between them. The CDR3 spans 20 residues. The germline V gene encodes CDR1 LNHDA and CDR2 SQIVND (reference sequence). The CDR3 DNA sequence: TGTGCCAGTAGTATAGCAACGTTAAATCCCCAGGACAGTCATAATTCACCCCTCCACTTT. This gives the protein CASSIATLNPQDSHNSPLHF.

For this clone: Mismatch with germline at one junction end may stem from a read error. The rearrangement links TRBV2 to TRBJ1-4; D may be TRBD1 (5 bases). The CDR3 consists of 12 residues. Germline V gene sequence: CDR1 SNHLY, CDR2 FYNNEI. CDR3 nucleotides: TGTGCCAGCAGTGAACAGGGTGAAAAACTGCTTTTT. It encodes CASSEQGEKLLF. The whole variable domain, remainder taken from reference TRBV2 and TRBJ1-4, is EPEVTQTPSHQVTQMGQEVILRCVPISNHLYFYWYRQILGQKVEFLVSFYNNEISEKSEIFDDQFSVERPDGSNFTLKIRSTKLEDSAMYFCASSEQGEKLLFGSGTQLSVL.

This chain connects TRBV7-2 to TRBJ2-7, with D hard to call. The CDR3 contains 13 residues. V lost 2 bases and J lost 2, with 7 bases in between. CDR1 SGHTA and CDR2 FQGNSA come from the germline V gene. The DNA of the CDR3 is TGTGCCAGCAGCTTAAAATTAGCCTACGAGCAGTACTTC. This codes for CASSLKLAYEQYF. Variable domain in full (rest from reference TRBV7-2 and TRBJ2-7): GAGVSQSPSNKVTEKGKDVELRCDPISGHTALYWYRQSLGQGLEFLIYFQGNSAPDKSGLPSDRFSAERTGGSVSTLTIQRTQQEDSAVYLCASSLKLAYEQYFGPGTRLTVT.

Remarks on this clone: An end of the junction does not agree with germline; a read error may underlie this. This sequence joins TRBV28 and TRBJ1-4; 8 nucleotides agree with TRBD1. The germline V gene has CDR1 MDHEN and CDR2 SYDVKM. The CDR3 contains 15 residues. CDR3 in DNA: TGTGCCAGCAGTCATTCGACAGGGGCAAATGAAAAACTGCTTTTT. Residues: CASSHSTGANEKLLF.

The chain uses TRBV6-5 and TRBJ2-1, with 7 bases identical to TRBD2. CDR3 length: 14 residues. The ends lost 4 bases at V and 7 bases at J; junction bases unmatched: 7. Germline V gene lookup returns CDR1 MNHEY and CDR2 SVGAGI. CDR3 in amino acids: CASSLRGRGNEQFF. The CDR3 DNA is TGTGCCAGCAGTTTGCGCGGGAGAGGGAATGAGCAGTTCTTC.

The rearrangement uses TRBV5-1 and TRBJ2-7, with D maybe TRBD1 (6 bases). This CDR3 has 15 amino acids. The V gene's germline CDR1 is SGHRS and CDR2 YFSETQ. The ends were cut back, 0 bases at V and 2 bases at J, with 12 bases in the middle. The CDR3 sequence: CASSLGGGQAYEQYF. The CDR3 DNA sequence: TGCGCCAGCAGCTTGGGTGGGGGACAAGCCTACGAGCAGTACTTC.

V usage is TRBV7-9 and J usage is TRBJ2-5, with a tentative D call TRBD1 (6 bases). The CDR3 loop spans 15 amino acids. Per the germline V gene, CDR1 is SEHNR and CDR2 is FQNEAQ (reference sequence). Trimming took off 4 bases at V and 5 bases at J, with 17 bases between the two ends. CDR3 DNA: TGTGCCAGCAGCTCGCCGAGGGGGTTAGGGGAGACCCAGTACTTC. Translation: CASSSPRGLGETQYF.

The chain combines TRBV18 with TRBJ1-5; D not resolved. This CDR3 spans 15 amino acids. CDR1 and CDR2 (germline): KGHSH, LQKENI. V was clipped by 3 bases and J by 5 bases, with 14 bases between them. In DNA form, the CDR3 reads TGTGCCAGCTCACCTGGGAGCTTAAGTGATCAGCCCCAGCATTTT. Its protein is CASSPGSLSDQPQHF.

This chain connects TRBV7-5 to TRBJ2-7; the D call TRBD1 from the table was never checked on the DNA. TRBV7-5 is termed a pseudogene. CDR3 length: 17 amino acids. DNA of the CDR3: TGTGCCAGAAGCTTGACGACGGACACCTCTCAACGCTACGAGCAGTACTTC. Its protein product is CARSLTTDTSQRYEQYF.

This chain joins TRBV14 and TRBJ2-1; 8 bases align to TRBD2. Germline-derived CDR1 and CDR2 are SGHDN and FVKESK. The CDR3 spans 16 residues. V dropped 1 base and J dropped 3; count of bases not matched to a gene: 5. The CDR3 loop is CASSQVAGRYYNEQFF. CDR3 DNA: TGTGCCAGCAGCCAAGTAGCGGGGCGGTACTACAATGAGCAGTTCTTC.

This clone came up once. This chain joins TRBV7-8 and TRBJ2-7, with D uncertain. Trimming left V 6 bases short and J 5 bases short, with 14 bases between. CDR3 length: 13 residues. Germline V CDR1 and CDR2: SGHVS, FQNEAQ. This chain's CDR3 is CASSLMEFNEQYF. The CDR3 DNA reads as TGTGCCAGCAGTTTAATGGAGTTCAACGAGCAGTACTTC.

The chain links TRBV4-3 to TRBJ2-3; 8 nucleotides align to TRBD2. The CDR3 spans 15 residues. CDR1 and CDR2 (germline): LGHNA, YSLEER. Trimming at V came to 1 base and at J to 4 bases, leaving 4 bases not matched to a gene. CDR3 region: CASSQGRGGADTQYF. The CDR3 DNA sequence: TGCGCCAGCAGCCAAGGACGGGGGGGGGCAGATACGCAGTATTTT.

This chain joins TRBV10-3 and TRBJ2-1, with D perhaps matching TRBD2 (6 bases). The CDR3 covers 14 residues. From germline, CDR1 is ENHRY and CDR2 SYGVKD. Trimming stripped 6 bases from V and 2 bases from J, with 11 bases between. Here the CDR3 reads CAIRSGTAYNEQFF. Here the CDR3 DNA reads TGTGCCATCAGGTCCGGGACTGCCTACAATGAGCAGTTCTTC.

The chain is built from TRBV28 and TRBJ2-3; 10 nucleotides match TRBD2. The CDR3 has 18 residues. The V segment lost 3 bases and the J segment 0 bases; nucleotides outside the gene matches: 9. Germline CDR1 MDHEN, CDR2 SYDVKM. The CDR3 sequence is CASSFRTSGRGSTDTQYF. The CDR3 coding sequence is TGTGCCAGCAGTTTTCGGACTAGCGGTCGGGGCAGCACAGATACGCAGTATTTT.

This chain connects TRBV5-1 to TRBJ2-1; the D is unclear. This CDR3 contains 12 residues. Germline-derived CDR1 and CDR2 are SGHRS and YFSETQ. V dropped 3 bases and J dropped 7 bases, with 8 bases sitting between them. This chain's CDR3 is CASSWSGNEQFF. The CDR3 DNA is TGCGCCAGCAGCTGGAGTGGGAATGAGCAGTTCTTC.

This chain joins TRBV5-4 and TRBJ2-7; 7 nucleotides align to TRBD1. V lost 3 bases and J lost 5; bases outside the gene matches: 5. Germline V gene data show CDR1 as SGHNT and CDR2 as YYREEE (reference sequence). This CDR3 is built from 13 residues. CDR3 residues: CASSSATGNEQYF. The CDR3 bases are TGTGCCAGCAGCTCTGCGACAGGGAACGAGCAGTACTTC.

This chain links TRBV7-9 with TRBJ1-6; 7 bases agree with TRBD1. The CDR3 is made up of 14 amino acids. Germline V gene lookup returns CDR1 SEHNR and CDR2 FQNEAQ (reference sequence). V lost 5 bases to trimming and J lost 10 bases; unmatched junction nucleotides: 8. For the CDR3, the DNA is TGTGCCAGCAGCCTCCGACAGGGAGGATCACCCCTCCACTTT. Translating gives CASSLRQGGSPLHF.

The chain links TRBV3-1 (or the pseudogene TRBV3-2) to TRBJ2-3; 10 bases are shared with TRBD2. The junction had 4 bases not matched to a gene; V was cut back by 1 base and J by 3 bases. Germline V gene lookup returns CDR1 LGHDT and CDR2 YNNKEL (reference sequence). The CDR3 is 16 amino acids. The chain's CDR3 is CASSQVLAGGTDTQYF. The CDR3 nucleotides read TGTGCCAGCAGCCAAGTCTTAGCGGGAGGTACAGATACGCAGTATTTT.